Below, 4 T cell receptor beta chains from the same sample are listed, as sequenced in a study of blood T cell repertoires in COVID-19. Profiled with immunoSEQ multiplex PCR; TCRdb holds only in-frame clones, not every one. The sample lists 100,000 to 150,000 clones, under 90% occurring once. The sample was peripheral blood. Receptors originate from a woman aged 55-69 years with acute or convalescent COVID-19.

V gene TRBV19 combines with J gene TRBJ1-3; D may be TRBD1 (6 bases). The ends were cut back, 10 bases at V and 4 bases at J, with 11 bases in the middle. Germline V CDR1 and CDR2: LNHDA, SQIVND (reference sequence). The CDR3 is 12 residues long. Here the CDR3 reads CATRTEGNTIYF. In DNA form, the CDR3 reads TGTGCCACAAGGACAGAAGGAAACACCATATATTTT.

This CDR3 reads CATRDRGSDTQYF. DNA for the CDR3: TGTGCCACCCGGGACAGAGGTTCGGATACGCAGTATTTT. The V gene is TRBV19, the J gene TRBJ2-3; 7 nucleotides match TRBD1. Trimming removed 10 bases from V and 6 bases from J; junction bases left unmatched: 10. The CDR3 contains 13 residues. CDR1 is LNHDA and CDR2 is SQIVND in the germline V gene (reference sequence).

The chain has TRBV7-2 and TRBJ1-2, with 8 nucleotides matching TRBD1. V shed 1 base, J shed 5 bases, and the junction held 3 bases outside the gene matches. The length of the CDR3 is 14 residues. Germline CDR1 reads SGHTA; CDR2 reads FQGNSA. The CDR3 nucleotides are TGTGCCAGCAGCTTAGATGGGACAGGATATGGCTACACCTTC. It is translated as CASSLDGTGYGYTF. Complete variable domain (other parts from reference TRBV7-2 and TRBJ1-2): GAGVSQSPSNKVTEKGKDVELRCDPISGHTALYWYRQSLGQGLEFLIYFQGNSAPDKSGLPSDRFSAERTGGSVSTLTIQRTQQEDSAVYLCASSLDGTGYGYTFGSGTRLTVV.

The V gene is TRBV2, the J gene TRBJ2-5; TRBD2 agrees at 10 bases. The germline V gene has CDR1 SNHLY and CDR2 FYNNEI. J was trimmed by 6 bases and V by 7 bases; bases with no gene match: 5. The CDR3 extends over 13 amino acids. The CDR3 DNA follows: TGTGCCAGCATGAGCGGGGGGGCACAGACCCAGTACTTC. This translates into CASMSGGAQTQYF. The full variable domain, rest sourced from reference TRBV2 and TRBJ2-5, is EPEVTQTPSHQVTQMGQEVILRCVPISNHLYFYWYRQILGQKVEFLVSFYNNEISEKSEIFDDQFSVERPDGSNFTLKIRSTKLEDSAMYFCASMSGGAQTQYFGPGTRLLVL.